This TCR beta chain was obtained from a study of blood T cell repertoires in COVID-19. The table came from immunoSEQ multiplex PCR; TCRdb's copy has only in-frame clones and leaves some out. The sample consists of 110,000 to 150,000 clones, about 81% of them appearing once. Turning to this clone: Sequence at one end of the junction differs from germline and may be a read error.

The CDR3 extends over 12 amino acids. V is TRBV12-3 or TRBV12-4 and J is TRBJ2-7; D not certain. The origin of this receptor is a woman aged 80 or over with acute or convalescent COVID-19. What was sequenced was peripheral blood. As DNA, the CDR3 is TGTGCCAGCAGTTTAGCCCAAGGCAGCAGACTCTTC. Amino acids: CASSLAQGSRLF.